These 21 T cell receptor beta chains share one sample of origin, sequenced in a study of T cells after yellow fever vaccination. MiXCR, run by TCRdb on the 5' RACE reads, gives a single entry per CDR3 protein. The sample contains approximately 150,000 distinct CDR3 sequences, 6.2% of which appear only once. This specimen was CD4+ T cells sorted from PBMCs, taken on the day of the first yellow fever vaccination. These receptors came from a man between 18 and 35 years old who received the YFV17D yellow fever vaccine.

This clonotype was seen a handful of times. The chain carries TRBV6-1 and TRBJ2-1; D gene unclear. Germline CDR1 MNHNS, CDR2 SASEGT. V gave up 10 bases and J gave up 2 bases, with 15 bases separating them. The CDR3 is 14 residues long. The CDR3 reads CATTGGIPYNEQFF. CDR3 coding DNA: TGTGCCACCACGGGCGGAATTCCCTACAATGAGCAGTTCTTC.

The rearrangement uses TRBV6-2 or TRBV6-3 and TRBJ2-1; 10 bases match TRBD2. The J segment lost 4 bases and the V segment lost 4 bases, leaving 10 bases of the junction unmatched. The CDR3 length is 17 residues. Looked up from germline, CDR1 is MNHEY and CDR2 is SVGEGT. The CDR3, as DNA: TGTGCCAGCAGTTCGGAGCGGGGGGGCCAGGTGTACAATGAGCAGTTCTTC. This encodes CASSSERGGQVYNEQFF.

A few counts support this clonotype. This chain links TRBV10-3 with TRBJ1-4; 7 bases are shared with TRBD1. CDR3 length: 15 amino acids. From germline, CDR1 is ENHRY and CDR2 SYGVKD. Trimming removed 4 bases from V and 0 bases from J; junction bases left unmatched: 2. The CDR3 DNA follows: TGTGCCATCAGTGGGACAGGCGCAACTAATGAAAAACTGTTTTTT. Translating it yields CAISGTGATNEKLFF.

This clonotype has a count of ten or more. The V and J genes are TRBV5-6 and TRBJ1-5; the match to TRBD1 covers 9 bases. The CDR3 runs 15 residues. V shed 5 bases, J shed 2 bases, and the junction held 5 bases outside the gene matches. Germline assignment: CDR1 SGHDT and CDR2 YYEEEE. CDR3 bases: TGTGCCAGCAGTCTTACAGGGGGCGGCAATCAGCCCCAGCATTTT. The encoded protein is CASSLTGGGNQPQHF.

This clonotype showed up many times. The chain uses TRBV4-3 and TRBJ2-5; no firm D call. CDR3 size: 13 residues. The V gene's germline CDR1 is LGHNA and CDR2 YSLEER. V lost 4 bases to trimming and J lost 3 bases, with 9 bases between them. CDR3 region: CASSPWLEETQYF. As DNA, the CDR3 is TGCGCCAGCAGCCCATGGCTAGAAGAGACCCAGTACTTC.

The J gene is TRBJ1-6, the V gene TRBV9; D may be TRBD1 (5 bases). Germline V gives CDR1 SGDLS, CDR2 YYNGEE. This CDR3 spans 17 amino acids. Trimming cost V 0 bases and J 0 bases, with 10 bases left between them. Written as DNA, the CDR3 is TGTGCCAGCAGCGTAGTCGGGGGAAGCTCCTATAATTCACCCCTCCACTTT. Protein: CASSVVGGSSYNSPLHF.

This clonotype was seen repeatedly, ten times or more. The chain recombines TRBV21-1 with TRBJ2-3; the D call in the table, TRBD1, was not verified against the DNA. TRBV21-1 is an annotated pseudogene. This CDR3 region has 18 residues. This CDR3 reads CASSKKGVKGQPTDTQYF. The CDR3 bases are TGTGCCAGCAGCAAAAAAGGGGTCAAGGGACAACCCACAGATACGCAGTATTTT.

The table lists this clonotype with a few counts. CDR3 bases: TGTGCCAGCAGCATGTACCCCCGGGACAGAATTTACAATGAGCAGTTCTTC. Its protein product is CASSMYPRDRIYNEQFF. This sequence joins TRBV7-3 and TRBJ2-1; 7 bases are a match to TRBD1. The CDR3 spans 17 residues. With 5 bases clipped from V and 4 bases from J, the junction kept 14 bases outside the gene matches. CDR1 SGHTA and CDR2 FQGTGA come from the germline V gene.

This clonotype has at least ten counts. This sequence joins TRBV25-1 and TRBJ2-3; D is perhaps TRBD1 (6 bases). The V gene lost 3 bases and the J gene lost 5 bases, with 15 bases spanning the gap. The CDR3 contains 15 residues. Germline V CDR1 and CDR2: MGHDK, SYGVNS. CDR3: CASSELDGGGDTQYF. The CDR3 DNA reads as TGTGCCAGCAGTGAGTTGGATGGGGGCGGAGATACGCAGTATTTT.

This clonotype has ten or more counts. V and J are TRBV11-2 and TRBJ2-3; no definite D call. Germline loops: CDR1 SGHAT, CDR2 FQNNGV. Trimming removed 5 bases at V and 6 bases at J, with 12 bases between. The CDR3 runs to 13 residues. DNA of the CDR3: TGTGCCAGCAGCCCTCCTTACTGGGATACGCAGTATTTT. Amino acid sequence: CASSPPYWDTQYF.

This clonotype occurred many times. The rearrangement uses TRBV5-1 and TRBJ1-2; 9 positions match TRBD1. In germline, CDR1 is SGHRS, CDR2 YFSETQ. Trimming cost V 3 bases and J 7 bases; bases outside gene matches: 7. This CDR3 comprises 14 residues. The CDR3 protein is CASSSGTGSSGYTF. The CDR3 region has the DNA TGCGCCAGCAGCTCGGGGACAGGGTCTTCTGGCTACACCTTC.

This clonotype has ten or more counts. The CDR3 region has the DNA TGTGCCAGCTCACCGGGAGCAGGTGTAGCCTACGAGCAGTACGTC. This codes for CASSPGAGVAYEQYV. The V call is TRBV18, the J call TRBJ2-7; perhaps TRBD2 as D (5 bases). Germline CDR1 reads KGHSH; CDR2 reads LQKENI. V lost 3 bases, J lost 2 bases, and 14 bases lay in between. The CDR3 totals 15 residues.

This clonotype showed up many times. The V call is TRBV29-1, the J call TRBJ2-5, with 7 bases lining up with TRBD1. The length of the CDR3 is 13 residues. V dropped 1 base and J dropped 5; count of bases not matched to a gene: 4. Germline-derived CDR1 and CDR2 are SQVTM and ANQGSEA. In DNA form, the CDR3 reads TGCAGCGTTGAAGTCGGCAGGGGGGAGACCCAGTACTTC. Its protein is CSVEVGRGETQYF.

This clonotype was counted only a few times. CDR3 in DNA: TGCAGTGCTTCCAATAGACCCCTCTTGAGAGCTGGGGCCAACGTCCTGACTTTC. Translating gives CSASNRPLLRAGANVLTF. This rearrangement joins TRBV20-1 to TRBJ2-6; unclear D gene. Trimming shortened V by 5 bases and J by 2 bases, and 22 bases separated the two germline ends. This CDR3 region has 18 residues. CDR1 and CDR2 (germline): DFQATT, SNEGSKA (reference sequence).

This clonotype was counted many times. The rearrangement links TRBV10-3 to TRBJ2-7; 7 bases are a match to TRBD1. The CDR3 extends over 11 amino acids. V was clipped by 8 bases and J by 6 bases; unmatched bases: 4. CDR1 ENHRY and CDR2 SYGVKD come from the germline V gene. CDR3 in DNA: TGTGCCATCGGTACAGGGGCCGAGCAGTACGTC. Residues: CAIGTGAEQYV.

This clonotype was detected ten times or more. This rearrangement joins TRBV7-2 to TRBJ1-1, with unresolved D. The CDR3 has 14 amino acids. The V end lost 3 bases, the J end lost 4 bases, and 12 bases lay between the germline ends. The V gene's germline CDR1 is SGHTA and CDR2 FQGNSA. CDR3 sequence reads: CASSLGSYVTEAFF. The CDR3 coding sequence is TGTGCCAGCAGCTTGGGCAGTTATGTCACTGAAGCTTTCTTT. Variable domain in full (rest from reference TRBV7-2 and TRBJ1-1): GAGVSQSPSNKVTEKGKDVELRCDPISGHTALYWYRQSLGQGLEFLIYFQGNSAPDKSGLPSDRFSAERTGGSVSTLTIQRTQQEDSAVYLCASSLGSYVTEAFFGQGTRLTVV.

This clonotype turned up a few times. This chain uses TRBV5-1 with TRBJ1-1; TRBD1 agrees at 7 bases. The germline V gene has CDR1 SGHRS and CDR2 YFSETQ. The CDR3 sequence is 15 residues long. V dropped 4 bases and J dropped 4; count of bases not matched to a gene: 10. DNA for the CDR3: TGCGCCAGCAGCCTGGAGGGGGCAGGGGGCACTGAAGCTTTCTTT. Residues: CASSLEGAGGTEAFF. Drawing the rest from reference TRBV5-1 and TRBJ1-1, the complete variable domain is KAGVTQTPRYLIKTRGQQVTLSCSPISGHRSVSWYQQTPGQGLQFLFEYFSETQRNKGNFPGRFSGRQFSNSRSEMNVSTLELGDSALYLCASSLEGAGGTEAFFGQGTRLTVV.

This clonotype was recorded at least ten times. This chain uses TRBV5-1 with TRBJ1-1, with unresolved D. The germline V and J ends were trimmed by 0 bases and 6 bases, with 9 bases remaining between them. The CDR3 spans 13 residues. Germline lookup yields CDR1 SGHRS and CDR2 YFSETQ. For the CDR3, the DNA is TGCGCCAGCAGCTTGGTAGGACGGTCTGAAGCTTTCTTT. Its protein product is CASSLVGRSEAFF.

In this sample, this clonotype turned up many times. The chain has TRBV2 and TRBJ2-3; D is perhaps TRBD2 (5 bases). Germline V lookup: CDR1 SNHLY, CDR2 FYNNEI. The CDR3 runs to 14 residues. Trimming removed 5 bases at V and 1 base at J, with 10 bases between. CDR3 bases: TGTGCCAGCAGTCCCCTCGGGGGCACAGATACGCAGTATTTT. Translated: CASSPLGGTDTQYF.

This clonotype has a count of ten or more. The CDR3 bases are TGCGCCAGCAGCCGGGACCTGAAGCTCTACGAGCAGTACTTC. Translation: CASSRDLKLYEQYF. The J gene is TRBJ2-7, the V gene TRBV5-1; D possibly uses TRBD1 or TRBD2 (5 bases each). V was clipped by 4 bases and J by 3 bases, with 14 bases between them. The CDR3 runs to 14 residues. Germline lookup yields CDR1 SGHRS and CDR2 YFSETQ. Full variable domain (rest looked up from reference TRBV5-1 and TRBJ2-7): KAGVTQTPRYLIKTRGQQVTLSCSPISGHRSVSWYQQTPGQGLQFLFEYFSETQRNKGNFPGRFSGRQFSNSRSEMNVSTLELGDSALYLCASSRDLKLYEQYFGPGTRLTVT.

The chain uses TRBV19 and TRBJ1-5; TRBD1 aligns across 11 bases. The CDR3 has 18 amino acids. CDR1 and CDR2 from the germline V gene are LNHDA and SQIVND (reference sequence). The V gene end was trimmed by 7 bases and the J gene end by 4 bases; junction bases not matched to a gene: 15. The CDR3 DNA is TGTGCCAGTATCCCACCTAAGGGGACAGGGGGACCGAATCAGCCCCAGCATTTT. It is translated as CASIPPKGTGGPNQPQHF.